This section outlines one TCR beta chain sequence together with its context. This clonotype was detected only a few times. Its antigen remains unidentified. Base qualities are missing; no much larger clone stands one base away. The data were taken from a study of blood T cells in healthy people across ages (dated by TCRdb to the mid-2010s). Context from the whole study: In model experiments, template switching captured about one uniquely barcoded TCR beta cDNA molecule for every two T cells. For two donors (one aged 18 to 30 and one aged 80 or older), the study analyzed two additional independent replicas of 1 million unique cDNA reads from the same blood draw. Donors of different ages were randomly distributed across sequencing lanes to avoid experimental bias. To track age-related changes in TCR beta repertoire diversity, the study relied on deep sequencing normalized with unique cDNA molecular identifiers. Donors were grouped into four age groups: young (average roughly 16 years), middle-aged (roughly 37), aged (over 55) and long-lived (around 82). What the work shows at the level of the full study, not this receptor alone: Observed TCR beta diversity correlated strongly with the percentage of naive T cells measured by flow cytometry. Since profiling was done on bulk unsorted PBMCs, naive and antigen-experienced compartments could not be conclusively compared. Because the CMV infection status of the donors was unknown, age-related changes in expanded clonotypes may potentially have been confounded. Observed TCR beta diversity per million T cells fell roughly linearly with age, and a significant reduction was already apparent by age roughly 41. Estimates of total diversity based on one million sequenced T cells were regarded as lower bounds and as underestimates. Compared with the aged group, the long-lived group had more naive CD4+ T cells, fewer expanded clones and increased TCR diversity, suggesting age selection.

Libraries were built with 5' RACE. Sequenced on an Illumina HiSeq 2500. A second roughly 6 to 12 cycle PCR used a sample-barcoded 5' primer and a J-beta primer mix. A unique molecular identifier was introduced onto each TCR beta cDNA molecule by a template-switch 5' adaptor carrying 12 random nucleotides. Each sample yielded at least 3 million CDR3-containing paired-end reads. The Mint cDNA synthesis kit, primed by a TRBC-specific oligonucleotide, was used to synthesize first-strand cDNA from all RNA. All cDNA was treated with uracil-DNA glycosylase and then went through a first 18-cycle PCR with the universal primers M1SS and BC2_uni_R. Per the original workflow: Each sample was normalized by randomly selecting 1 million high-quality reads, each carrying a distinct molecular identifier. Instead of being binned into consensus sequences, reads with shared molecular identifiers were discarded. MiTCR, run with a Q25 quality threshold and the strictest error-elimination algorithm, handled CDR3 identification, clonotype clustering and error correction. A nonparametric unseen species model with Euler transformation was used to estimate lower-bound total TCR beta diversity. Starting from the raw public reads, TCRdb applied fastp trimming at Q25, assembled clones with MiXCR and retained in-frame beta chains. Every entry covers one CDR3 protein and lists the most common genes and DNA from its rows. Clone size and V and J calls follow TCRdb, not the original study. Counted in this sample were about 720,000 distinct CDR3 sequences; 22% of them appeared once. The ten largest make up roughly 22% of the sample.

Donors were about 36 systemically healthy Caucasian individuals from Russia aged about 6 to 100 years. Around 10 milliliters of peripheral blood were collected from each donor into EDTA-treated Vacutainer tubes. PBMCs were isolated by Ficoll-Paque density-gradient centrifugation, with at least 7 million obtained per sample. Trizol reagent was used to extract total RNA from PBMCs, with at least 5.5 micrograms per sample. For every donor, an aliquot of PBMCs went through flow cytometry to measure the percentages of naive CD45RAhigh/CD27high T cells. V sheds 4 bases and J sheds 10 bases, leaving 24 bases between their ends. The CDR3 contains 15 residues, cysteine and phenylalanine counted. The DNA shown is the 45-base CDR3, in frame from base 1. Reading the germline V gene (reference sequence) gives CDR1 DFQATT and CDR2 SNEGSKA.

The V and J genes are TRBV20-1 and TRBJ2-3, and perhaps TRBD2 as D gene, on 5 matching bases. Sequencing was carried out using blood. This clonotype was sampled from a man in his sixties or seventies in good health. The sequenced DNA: TGCAGTGCTAACCGGGATAAACTGACACAGATTCCGCAGTATTTT. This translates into CSANRDKLTQIPQYF.